These 20 T cell receptor beta chains were all obtained from the same sample, sequenced in a study of cytomegalovirus exposure and HLA in healthy donors. PCR employed 60 Vbeta and 13 Jbeta primers. This table comes from immunoSEQ multiplex PCR, and its TCRdb copy is limited to in-frame clones, with some not included. Of some 140,000 clones listed, more than 70% are singletons. What was sequenced was PBMCs. The origin of the receptors is a woman aged 60-75 years in good health and CMV-seronegative.

The V call is TRBV4-2, the J call TRBJ1-2; D call uncertain. The V gene lost 4 bases and the J gene lost 7 bases, with 19 bases spanning the gap. The CDR3 has 15 residues. Germline V CDR1 and CDR2: LGHNA, YNFKEQ. CDR3: CASSPHRGLSGGYTF. CDR3 in DNA: TGTGCCAGCAGCCCGCATCGAGGGTTGTCTGGTGGCTACACCTTC.

This clone has just one count. The chain has TRBV18 and TRBJ2-7; 11 bases are a match to TRBD1. In germline, CDR1 is KGHSH, CDR2 LQKENI. Trimming at V came to 5 bases and at J to 3 bases, leaving 3 bases not matched to a gene. The CDR3 consists of 14 residues. The CDR3: CASSTDRGRYEQYF. The CDR3 DNA follows: TGTGCCAGCTCAACGGACAGGGGGCGCTACGAGCAGTACTTC.

The chain links TRBV28 to TRBJ1-6; no reliable D call. The CDR3 sequence is 14 residues long. Trimming took 6 bases from V and 9 from J, leaving 15 bases between them. Germline CDR1 is MDHEN and CDR2 is SYDVKM. The DNA for the CDR3 is TGTGCCAGCAGCCGACTTCTGGAGGGTTCACCCCTCCACTTT. Its protein is CASSRLLEGSPLHF.

This sequence joins TRBV7-3 and TRBJ2-3; 9 positions agree with TRBD2. The V gene's germline CDR1 is SGHTA and CDR2 FQGTGA. This CDR3 has 17 amino acids. V gave up 4 bases and J gave up 4 bases; unmatched junction bases: 12. CDR3 amino acids: CASSSQGSGSSADTQYF. CDR3 DNA: TGTGCCAGCAGCTCCCAAGGTAGCGGGAGCAGCGCAGATACGCAGTATTTT.

V is TRBV15 and J is TRBJ2-7, with unresolved D. V was cut by 1 base and J by 9 bases, with 22 bases left in between. Germline V lookup: CDR1 LNHNV, CDR2 YYDKDF (reference sequence). The CDR3 consists of 16 residues. Written as DNA, the CDR3 is TGTGCCACCAGCAGAGGAGGCCTTCTAACCTACGAGCGGCAGTACTTC. It codes for CATSRGGLLTYERQYF.

The chain is built from TRBV15 and TRBJ1-4; possible D gene TRBD1, 5 bases. Trimming left V 8 bases short and J 7 bases short, with 20 bases between. Germline-derived CDR1 and CDR2 are LNHNV and YYDKDF (reference sequence). The CDR3 consists of 15 residues. CDR3 region: CATRPEGRGGEKLFF. The CDR3 coding sequence is TGTGCCACCCGACCAGAAGGGCGGGGGGGTGAAAAACTGTTTTTT.

The chain carries TRBV7-2 and TRBJ2-7; 8 bases are a match to TRBD2. Germline loops: CDR1 SGHTA, CDR2 FQGNSA. V trimming: 5 bases; J trimming: 1 base; junction bases outside the gene matches: 10. There are 16 residues in the CDR3. CDR3 residues: CASSTFVSGGSYEQYF. CDR3 bases: TGTGCCAGCAGCACCTTCGTCAGCGGGGGTTCCTACGAGCAGTACTTC.

The V and J genes are TRBV7-8 and TRBJ2-1; 8 positions agree with TRBD1. The junction had 7 bases not matched to a gene; V was cut back by 3 bases and J by 9 bases. Germline V gives CDR1 SGHVS, CDR2 FQNEAQ. The CDR3 contains 14 residues. The CDR3 reads CASSFEGQAGEQFF. The DNA for the CDR3 is TGTGCCAGCAGCTTTGAGGGACAGGCCGGTGAGCAGTTCTTC.

V usage is TRBV2 and J usage is TRBJ1-3; no reliable D call. Germline lookup yields CDR1 SNHLY and CDR2 FYNNEI. Trimming removed 4 bases at V and 2 bases at J, with 12 bases between. The CDR3 contains 15 residues. CDR3 nucleotides: TGTGCCAGCAGTGGAGGTCAGTCCCCTGGAAACACCATATATTTT. Translation: CASSGGQSPGNTIYF. Filled out from reference TRBV2 and TRBJ1-3, the complete variable domain reads EPEVTQTPSHQVTQMGQEVILRCVPISNHLYFYWYRQILGQKVEFLVSFYNNEISEKSEIFDDQFSVERPDGSNFTLKIRSTKLEDSAMYFCASSGGQSPGNTIYFGEGSWLTVV.

The gene calls are TRBV4-1 and TRBJ2-7, with TRBD2 matching 8 bases. The junction had 7 bases not matched to a gene; V was cut back by 1 base and J by 2 bases. The CDR3 is 16 amino acids. CDR1 and CDR2 from the germline V gene are MGHRA and YSYEKL. CDR3 protein: CASSQGGTSPAYEQYF. CDR3 sequence (DNA): TGCGCCAGCAGCCAAGGGGGGACTAGTCCCGCCTACGAGCAGTACTTC.

The chain carries TRBV28 and TRBJ2-1; D is unclear. V was cut by 5 bases and J by 6 bases, with 8 bases left in between. From germline, CDR1 is MDHEN and CDR2 SYDVKM. The CDR3 extends over 12 amino acids. The CDR3 DNA reads as TGTGCCAGCAGTCCCGTCCCCAATGAGCAGTTCTTC. Amino acid sequence: CASSPVPNEQFF.

The CDR3 region has the DNA TGTGCCATCAGCAGTCCCGGGACTAGCGGGATCGATGAGCAGTTCTTC. The encoded protein is CAISSPGTSGIDEQFF. The rearrangement joins TRBV10-3 to TRBJ2-1; TRBD2 matches 13 bases. This CDR3 is 16 amino acids long. The J segment lost 8 bases and the V segment lost 6 bases, leaving 10 bases of the junction unmatched. Germline V gives CDR1 ENHRY, CDR2 SYGVKD.

This clone was picked up a small number of times. The CDR3 loop reads CASSYGTSGGASSYEQYF. CDR3 DNA: TGCGCCAGCAGCTACGGGACTAGCGGGGGGGCGAGCTCCTACGAGCAGTACTTC. This rearrangement joins TRBV5-1 to TRBJ2-7, with 16 bases matching TRBD2. The CDR3 has 18 amino acids. The V gene end was trimmed by 3 bases and the J gene end by 0 bases; junction bases not matched to a gene: 6. Per the germline V gene, CDR1 is SGHRS and CDR2 is YFSETQ.

The rearrangement links TRBV21-1 to TRBJ2-3; the D call TRBD2 from the table was never checked on the DNA. TRBV21-1 is a pseudogene. The CDR3 runs 17 residues. The CDR3 DNA sequence: TGTGCCAGCAGCAAACTTTATCTAGCGGGGCGCACAGATACGCAGTATTTT. Its protein product is CASSKLYLAGRTDTQYF.

The genes are TRBV11-1 and TRBJ2-1; D is ambiguous. The CDR3 contains 13 residues. The germline gives CDR1 SGHAT, CDR2 FQDESV (reference sequence). V was clipped by 0 bases and J by 4 bases, with 4 bases between them. The CDR3 sequence is CASSLARYNEQFF. In DNA form, the CDR3 reads TGTGCCAGCAGCTTAGCCCGTTACAATGAGCAGTTCTTC.

The chain combines TRBV28 with TRBJ1-2; D is unresolved. The CDR3 has 16 residues. Germline assignment: CDR1 MDHEN and CDR2 SYDVKM. Trimming took off 6 bases at V and 2 bases at J, with 19 bases between the two ends. The CDR3, as DNA: TGTGCCAGCAGCCAGCGAAAGATCAGAGGAAACTATGGCTACACCTTC. The encoded protein is CASSQRKIRGNYGYTF.

J is TRBJ2-7 and V is TRBV7-9; 8 bases line up with TRBD2. This CDR3 is 16 amino acids long. V lost 2 bases and J lost 1; bases outside the gene matches: 7. The V gene's germline CDR1 is SEHNR and CDR2 FQNEAQ (reference sequence). The CDR3 DNA reads as TGTGCCAGCAGCTTAAGTAACGGGAGGGCGTCCTACGAGCAGTACTTC. Encoded protein: CASSLSNGRASYEQYF.

CDR3 DNA sequence: TGTGCCAGCAGTGTCGAAGGGACTAGCGGGTCTGGGGAGTACTTC. Translated: CASSVEGTSGSGEYF. The chain has TRBV2 and TRBJ2-7, with 12 positions matching TRBD2. CDR1 and CDR2 from the germline V gene are SNHLY and FYNNEI. With V trimmed by 4 bases and J by 11 bases, 12 bases remained unmatched. This CDR3 comprises 15 residues.

V usage is TRBV5-1 and J usage is TRBJ2-5, with 12 bases matching TRBD2. V gave up 3 bases and J gave up 5 bases; unmatched junction bases: 2. Germline V gene sequence: CDR1 SGHRS, CDR2 YFSETQ. The CDR3 has 14 amino acids. The DNA of the CDR3 is TGCGCCAGCAGCTCGACTAGCGGGAGCGAGACCCAGTACTTC. Amino acid sequence: CASSSTSGSETQYF.

The genes are TRBV6-6 and TRBJ1-1; 10 bases agree with TRBD1. The CDR3 contains 13 residues. Trimming took 6 bases from V and 4 from J; bases not matched to a gene: 2. Germline CDR1 MNHNY, CDR2 SVGAGI (reference sequence). The CDR3 region is CASRRTGGTEAFF. The CDR3 DNA is TGTGCCAGCAGACGGACAGGGGGCACTGAAGCTTTCTTT.